The 12 T cell receptor beta chains presented below share a single source sample, sequenced in a study of shared clonotypes between healthy human individuals (dated by TCRdb to the early 2020s). Libraries were prepared through the immunoSEQ multiplex PCR assay. Entries here come from immuneACCESS through TCRdb and include only in-frame sequences with V and J called. Some clones fail to appear in such tables; in the studies checked, an unresolved V gene covers under half of the shortfall, and the cause of the remainder is unknown. This sample has approximately 600,000 clones in its table, and around 95% of those were observed once. 0.11% of the sample goes to the ten largest clones. CD8 naive samples were obtained by positive selection for CCR7 among CD45RO-negative cells, yielding a CD45RA+CCR7+ population from which TemRA cells were excluded. Sequencing used naive CD8+ T cells sorted from blood. Taken with the paper, the label for cell subset or site translates to: CD45RA+CCR7+. The receptors originated from a woman in her twenties or thirties in good health.

The J gene is TRBJ2-7, the V gene TRBV5-6; no firm D call. Trimming stripped 0 bases from V and 4 bases from J, with 8 bases between. Germline loops: CDR1 SGHDT, CDR2 YYEEEE. This CDR3 has 13 amino acids. CDR3 residues: CASSLATSYEQYF. The CDR3 nucleotides read TGTGCCAGCAGCTTGGCCACATCATACGAGCAGTACTTC.

This chain joins TRBV30 and TRBJ2-7; D might be TRBD1 (6 bases). The CDR3 has 14 residues. Looked up from germline, CDR1 is GTSNPN and CDR2 is SVGIG (reference sequence). Trimming cost V 0 bases and J 2 bases, with 11 bases left between them. The CDR3 loop reads CAWSVRDNTYEQYF. The DNA for the CDR3 is TGTGCCTGGAGTGTTAGGGACAATACCTACGAGCAGTACTTC.

The chain couples TRBV5-1 to TRBJ2-1, with TRBD2 matching over 8 bases. CDR1 is SGHRS and CDR2 is YFSETQ in the germline V gene. There are 17 residues in the CDR3. J was trimmed by 7 bases and V by 1 base; bases with no gene match: 13. CDR3 nucleotides: TGCGCCAGCAGCTTGAAAGGAGGAGCGGGAGAGGGGAATGAGCAGTTCTTC. Amino acids: CASSLKGGAGEGNEQFF.

J is TRBJ2-3 and V is TRBV19; D is unresolved. CDR1 is LNHDA, CDR2 SQIVND, per germline (reference sequence). CDR3 length: 16 amino acids. V was trimmed by 3 bases and J by 1 base, leaving 14 bases between them. The chain's CDR3 is CASSMVLSPGTDTQYF. Written as DNA, the CDR3 is TGTGCCAGTAGTATGGTCTTGTCGCCGGGCACAGATACGCAGTATTTT.

The genes are TRBV7-8 and TRBJ2-7; D gene uncertain. Per the germline V gene, CDR1 is SGHVS and CDR2 is FQNEAQ. The ends were cut back, 5 bases at V and 2 bases at J, with 16 bases in the middle. The CDR3 extends over 15 amino acids. CDR3 region: CASSPIAGPPYEQYF. As DNA, the CDR3 is TGTGCCAGCAGCCCAATCGCAGGACCCCCCTACGAGCAGTACTTC.

The chain carries TRBV25-1 and TRBJ1-6; 7 bases are shared with TRBD1. The CDR3 is 13 residues long. Germline assignment: CDR1 MGHDK and CDR2 SYGVNS. Germline trimming cut 3 bases from V and 10 bases from J; bases unmatched to any gene: 3. The CDR3: CASSDHRGSPLHF. The CDR3 bases are TGTGCCAGCAGTGATCACAGGGGATCACCCCTCCACTTT.

CDR3 amino acids: CASSTFGQDLEQYF. CDR3 DNA: TGTGCCAGCAGTACCTTCGGACAGGATCTCGAGCAGTACTTC. This rearrangement joins TRBV7-8 to TRBJ2-7; 7 nucleotides align to TRBD1. V shed 6 bases and J 6 bases; nucleotides not matched to a gene: 11. The CDR3 extends over 14 amino acids. CDR1 is SGHVS and CDR2 is FQNEAQ in the germline V gene.

The chain has TRBV28 and TRBJ2-2, with a weak D call TRBD2 (5 bases). The CDR3 consists of 14 residues. Germline assignment: CDR1 MDHEN and CDR2 SYDVKM. V shed 5 bases and J shed 6 bases, with 13 bases lying between them. CDR3 region: CASSRLRGAGELFF. In DNA, the CDR3 is TGTGCCAGCAGTCGCCTCCGGGGAGCCGGGGAGCTGTTTTTT.

The chain's CDR3 is CASQGVGNEKLFF. The CDR3 nucleotides are TGTGCCAGCCAGGGGGTCGGTAATGAAAAACTGTTTTTT. The chain couples TRBV2 to TRBJ1-4, with 7 bases lining up with TRBD1. V lost 8 bases, J lost 4 bases, and 4 bases stayed unmatched. The CDR3 spans 13 residues. The germline V gene encodes CDR1 SNHLY and CDR2 FYNNEI.

The gene calls are TRBV2 and TRBJ2-1, with TRBD2 identical over 7 bases. The V gene's germline CDR1 is SNHLY and CDR2 FYNNEI. J lost 5 bases, V lost 3 bases, and 7 bases had no gene match. The CDR3 is made up of 15 amino acids. The CDR3 loop reads CASSDWLAEDNEQFF. CDR3 bases: TGTGCCAGCAGTGATTGGCTAGCGGAAGACAATGAGCAGTTCTTC.

This clone showed up just once. This chain links TRBV5-4 with TRBJ1-2; weak D call: TRBD1 (5 bases). Germline V CDR1 and CDR2: SGHNT, YYREEE (reference sequence). The CDR3 has 16 amino acids. The germline V and J ends were trimmed by 4 bases and 7 bases, with 23 bases remaining between them. CDR3 protein: CASSQVGDLETGGYTF. The CDR3 bases are TGTGCCAGCAGCCAAGTTGGGGACTTGGAGACGGGTGGCTACACCTTC.

The chain is built from TRBV27 and TRBJ2-1; possible D gene TRBD1, 6 bases. Trimming took off 5 bases at V and 4 bases at J, with 9 bases between the two ends. Germline CDR1 and CDR2: MNHEY and SMNVEV (reference sequence). CDR3 length: 13 amino acids. CDR3 amino acids: CASSTRGYNEQFF. CDR3 DNA sequence: TGTGCCAGCAGTACGAGGGGGTACAATGAGCAGTTCTTC.